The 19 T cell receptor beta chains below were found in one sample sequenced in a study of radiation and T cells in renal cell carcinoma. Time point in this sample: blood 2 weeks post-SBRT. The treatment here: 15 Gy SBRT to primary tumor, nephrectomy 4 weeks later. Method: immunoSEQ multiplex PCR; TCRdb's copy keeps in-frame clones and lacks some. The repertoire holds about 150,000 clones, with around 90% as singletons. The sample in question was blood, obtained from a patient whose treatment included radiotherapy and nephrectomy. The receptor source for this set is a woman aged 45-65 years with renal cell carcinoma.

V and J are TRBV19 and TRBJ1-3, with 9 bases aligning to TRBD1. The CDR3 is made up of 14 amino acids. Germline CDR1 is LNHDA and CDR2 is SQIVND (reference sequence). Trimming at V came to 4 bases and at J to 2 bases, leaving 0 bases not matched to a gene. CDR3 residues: CASSRTGAGNTIYF. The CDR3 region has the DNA TGTGCCAGTAGTAGGACAGGGGCTGGAAACACCATATATTTT.

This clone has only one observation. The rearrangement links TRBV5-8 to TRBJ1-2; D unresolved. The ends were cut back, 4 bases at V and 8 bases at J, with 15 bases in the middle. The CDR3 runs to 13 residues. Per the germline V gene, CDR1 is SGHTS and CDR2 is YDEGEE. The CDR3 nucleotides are TGTGCCAGCAGCCCGGAAATCGTTGGCGGCTACACCTTC. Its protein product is CASSPEIVGGYTF.

The CDR3 loop is CASSLRQLMNSPLHF. The CDR3, as DNA: TGTGCCAGCAGCTTAAGACAGCTTATGAACTCACCCCTCCACTTT. The V and J genes are TRBV7-2 and TRBJ1-6, with D tentatively TRBD1 (5 bases). In germline, CDR1 is SGHTA, CDR2 FQGNSA. The germline V and J ends were trimmed by 2 bases and 10 bases, with 15 bases remaining between them. The CDR3 extends over 15 amino acids.

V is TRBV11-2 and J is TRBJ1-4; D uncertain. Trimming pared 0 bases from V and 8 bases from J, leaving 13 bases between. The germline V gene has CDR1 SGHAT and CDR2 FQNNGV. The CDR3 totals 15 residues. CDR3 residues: CASSLDPGVGEKLFF. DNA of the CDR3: TGTGCCAGCAGCTTAGATCCCGGGGTAGGGGAAAAACTGTTTTTT.

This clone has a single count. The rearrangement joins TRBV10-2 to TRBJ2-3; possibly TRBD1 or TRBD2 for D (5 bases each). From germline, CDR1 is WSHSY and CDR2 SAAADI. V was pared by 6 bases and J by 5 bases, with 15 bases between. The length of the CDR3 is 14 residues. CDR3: CASRGSPGGDTQYF. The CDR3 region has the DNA TGCGCCAGCAGAGGGTCCCCTGGGGGAGATACGCAGTATTTT.

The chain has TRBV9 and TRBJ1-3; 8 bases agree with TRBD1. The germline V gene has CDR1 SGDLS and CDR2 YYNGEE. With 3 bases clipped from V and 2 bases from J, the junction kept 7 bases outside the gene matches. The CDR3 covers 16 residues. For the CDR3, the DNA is TGTGCCAGCAGCGAATACAGGGGGACTACTGGAAACACCATATATTTT. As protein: CASSEYRGTTGNTIYF.

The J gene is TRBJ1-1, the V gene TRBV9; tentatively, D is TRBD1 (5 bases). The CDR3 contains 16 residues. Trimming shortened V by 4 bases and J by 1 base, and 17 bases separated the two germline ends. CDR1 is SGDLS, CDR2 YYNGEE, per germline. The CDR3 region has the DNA TGTGCCAGCAGCCCACAAATCGGACACGCGAACACTGAAGCTTTCTTT. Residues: CASSPQIGHANTEAFF. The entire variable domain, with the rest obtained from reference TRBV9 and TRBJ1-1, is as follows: DSGVTQTPKHLITATGQRVTLRCSPRSGDLSVYWYQQSLDQGLQFLIQYYNGEERAKGNILERFSAQQFPDLHSELNLSSLELGDSALYFCASSPQIGHANTEAFFGQGTRLTVV.

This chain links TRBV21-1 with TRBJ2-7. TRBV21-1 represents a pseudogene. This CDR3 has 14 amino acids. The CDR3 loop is CASSKAPIPAEQYF. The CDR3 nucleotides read TGTGCCAGCAGCAAAGCACCGATACCCGCCGAGCAGTACTTC.

The CDR3 loop reads CASSGYRGRQETQYF. The CDR3 nucleotides are TGTGCCAGCAGCGGATACAGGGGCCGCCAAGAGACCCAGTACTTC. V usage is TRBV5-4 and J usage is TRBJ2-5; 7 positions match TRBD1. This CDR3 is built from 15 residues. Germline V lookup: CDR1 SGHNT, CDR2 YYREEE (reference sequence). Losses at the gene ends were 4 bases for V and 1 base for J; bases not matched to a gene: 7.

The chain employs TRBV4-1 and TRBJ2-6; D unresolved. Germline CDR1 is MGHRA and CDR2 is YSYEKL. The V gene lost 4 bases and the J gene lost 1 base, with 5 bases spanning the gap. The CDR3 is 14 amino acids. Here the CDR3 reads CASSRLSGANVLTF. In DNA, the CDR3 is TGCGCCAGCAGCCGCTTGTCTGGGGCCAACGTCCTGACTTTC.

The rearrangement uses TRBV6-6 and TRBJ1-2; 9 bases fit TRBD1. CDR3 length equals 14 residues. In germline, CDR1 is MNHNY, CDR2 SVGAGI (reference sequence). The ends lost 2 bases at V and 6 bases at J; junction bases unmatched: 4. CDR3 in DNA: TGTGCCAGCAGTTACGGGACAGGGAGGGATGGCTACACCTTC. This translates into CASSYGTGRDGYTF.

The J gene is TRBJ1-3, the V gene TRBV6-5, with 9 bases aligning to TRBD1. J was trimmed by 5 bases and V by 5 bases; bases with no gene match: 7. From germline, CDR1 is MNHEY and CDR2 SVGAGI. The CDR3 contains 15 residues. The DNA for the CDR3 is TGTGCCAGCAGTCGGGACAGGGAAGGAAGAAACACCATATATTTT. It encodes CASSRDREGRNTIYF.

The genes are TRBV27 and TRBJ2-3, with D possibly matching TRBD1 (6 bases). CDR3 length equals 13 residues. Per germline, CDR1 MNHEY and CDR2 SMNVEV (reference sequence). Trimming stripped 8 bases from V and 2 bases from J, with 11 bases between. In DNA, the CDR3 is TGTGCCAGCTTAGGGGGAAACACAGATACGCAGTATTTT. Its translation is CASLGGNTDTQYF.

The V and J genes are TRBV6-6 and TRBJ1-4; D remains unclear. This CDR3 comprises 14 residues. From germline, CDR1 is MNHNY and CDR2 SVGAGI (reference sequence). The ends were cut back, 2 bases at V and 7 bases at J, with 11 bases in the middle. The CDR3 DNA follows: TGTGCCAGCAGTTACGGGGTAACGGGTGAAAAACTGTTTTTT. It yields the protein CASSYGVTGEKLFF.

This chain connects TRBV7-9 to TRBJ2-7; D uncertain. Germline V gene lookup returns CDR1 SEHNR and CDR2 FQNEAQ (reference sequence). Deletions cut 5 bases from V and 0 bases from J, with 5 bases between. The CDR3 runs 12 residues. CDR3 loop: CASSRSSYEQYF. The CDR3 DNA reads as TGTGCCAGCAGCCGGAGCTCCTACGAGCAGTACTTC. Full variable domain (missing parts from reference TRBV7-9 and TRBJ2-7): DTGVSQNPRHKITKRGQNVTFRCDPISEHNRLYWYRQTLGQGPEFLTYFQNEAQLEKSRLLSDRFSAERPKGSFSTLEIQRTEQGDSAMYLCASSRSSYEQYFGPGTRLTVT.

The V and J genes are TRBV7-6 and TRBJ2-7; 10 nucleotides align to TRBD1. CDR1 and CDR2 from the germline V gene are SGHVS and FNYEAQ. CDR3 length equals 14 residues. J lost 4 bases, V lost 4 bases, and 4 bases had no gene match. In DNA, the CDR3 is TGTGCCAGCAGCTATAGACAGGGGGCTTACGAGCAGTACTTC. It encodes CASSYRQGAYEQYF. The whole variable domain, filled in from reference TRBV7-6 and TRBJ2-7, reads GAGVSQSPRYKVTKRGQDVALRCDPISGHVSLYWYRQALGQGPEFLTYFNYEAQQDKSGLPNDRFSAERPEGSISTLTIQRTEQRDSAMYRCASSYRQGAYEQYFGPGTRLTVT.

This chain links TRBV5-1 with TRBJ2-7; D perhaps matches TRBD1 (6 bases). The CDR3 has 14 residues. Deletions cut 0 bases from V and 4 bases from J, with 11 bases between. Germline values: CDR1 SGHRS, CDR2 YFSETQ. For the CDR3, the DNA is TGCGCCAGCAGCTTGGGAGGGGGAGTGTACGAGCAGTACTTC. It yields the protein CASSLGGGVYEQYF.

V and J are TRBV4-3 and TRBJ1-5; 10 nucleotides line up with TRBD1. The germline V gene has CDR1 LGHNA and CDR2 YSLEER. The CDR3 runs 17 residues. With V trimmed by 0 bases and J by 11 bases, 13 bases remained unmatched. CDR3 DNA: TGCGCCAGCAGCCAAGATATCGCGACAGGGGGCTTAAGGGCCCAGCATTTT. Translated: CASSQDIATGGLRAQHF.

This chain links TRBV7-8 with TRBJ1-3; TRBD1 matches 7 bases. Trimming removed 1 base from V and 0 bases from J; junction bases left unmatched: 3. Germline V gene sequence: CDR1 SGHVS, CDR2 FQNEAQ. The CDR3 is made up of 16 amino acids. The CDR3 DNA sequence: TGTGCCAGCAGCTTAGTAGGGGGCGGCTCTGGAAACACCATATATTTT. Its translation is CASSLVGGGSGNTIYF. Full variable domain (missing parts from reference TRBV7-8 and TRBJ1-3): GAGVSQSPRYKVAKRGQDVALRCDPISGHVSLFWYQQALGQGPEFLTYFQNEAQLDKSGLPSDRFFAERPEGSVSTLKIQRTQQEDSAVYLCASSLVGGGSGNTIYFGEGSWLTVV.